This TCR beta chain was identified in a study of OX40 agonist ivuxolimab in advanced cancers. Study information: At doses from 0.01 to 10 mg/kg, patients were given intravenous ivuxolimab every 2 weeks. Of mixed ages from about 20 to 85 and averaging about 56 years, the group was over 80% male. Earlier treatment with anti-PD-1, anti-PD-L1 or anti-CTLA-4 was permitted, and around 36% had received some.

V was shortened by 4 bases and J by 5 bases, with 25 bases between the two germline ends. The length of the CDR3 is 17 residues. Per germline, CDR1 SGDLS and CDR2 YYNGEE. Broader study findings: Low levels of normalized T-cell clonal expansion also appeared in some nonresponders.

About this clone: Its antigen is currently unknown.

Libraries were prepared by immunoSEQ multiplex PCR; TCRdb keeps only in-frame clonotypes and omits some of them. The table lists about 43,000 clones, around 94% of them singletons, with about 10% in the top ten. The rearrangement links TRBV9 to TRBJ2-7; maybe TRBD1 (6 bases). This receptor was identified in an adult with an advanced solid tumor such as melanoma, head and neck, liver or kidney cancer. This material consisted of CD4+ or CD8+ T cells sorted from blood, taken in a trial of the OX40 agonist ivuxolimab. CDR3 in amino acids: CASSLSDGGAVLDEQYF. In DNA form, the CDR3 reads TGTGCCAGCAGCCTAAGTGATGGGGGCGCGGTCCTTGACGAGCAGTACTTC.